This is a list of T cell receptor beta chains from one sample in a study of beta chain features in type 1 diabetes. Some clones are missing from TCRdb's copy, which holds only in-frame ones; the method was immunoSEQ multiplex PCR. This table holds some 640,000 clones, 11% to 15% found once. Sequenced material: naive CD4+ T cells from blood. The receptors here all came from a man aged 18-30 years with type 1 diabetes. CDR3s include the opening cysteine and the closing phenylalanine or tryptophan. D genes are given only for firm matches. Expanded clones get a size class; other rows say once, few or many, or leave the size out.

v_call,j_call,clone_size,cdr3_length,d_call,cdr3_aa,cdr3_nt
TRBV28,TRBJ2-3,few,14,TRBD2,CASSSGGSTDTQYF,TGTGCCAGCAGTTCGGGGGGTAGCACAGATACGCAGTATTTT
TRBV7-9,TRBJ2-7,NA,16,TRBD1,CASSLFGTGVNYEQYF,TGTGCCAGCAGCTTATTCGGGACAGGGGTAAACTACGAGCAGTACTTC
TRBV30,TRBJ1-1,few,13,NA,CAWTALRDTEAFF,TGTGCCTGGACCGCGCTCAGGGACACTGAAGCTTTCTTT
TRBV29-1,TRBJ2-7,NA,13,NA,CSVEGRGGHEQYF,TGCAGCGTAGAAGGCAGGGGAGGACACGAGCAGTACTTC
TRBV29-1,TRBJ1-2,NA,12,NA,CSVSMANYGYTF,TGCAGCGTTAGTATGGCTAACTATGGCTACACCTTC
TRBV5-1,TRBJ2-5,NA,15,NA,CASSPSPTGQETQYF,TGCGCCAGCAGCCCGTCCCCCACAGGCCAAGAGACCCAGTACTTC
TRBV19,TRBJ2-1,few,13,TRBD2,CASTTSGTDEQFF,TGTGCCAGTACTACTAGCGGGACGGATGAGCAGTTCTTC
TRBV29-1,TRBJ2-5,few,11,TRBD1,CSVAGGETQYF,TGCAGCGTCGCAGGGGGAGAGACCCAGTACTTC
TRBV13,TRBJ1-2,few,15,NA,CASSTLGGPNYGYTF,TGTGCCAGCAGCACCCTTGGCGGCCCTAACTATGGCTACACCTTC
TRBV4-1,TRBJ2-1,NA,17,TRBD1,CASSHDYRQGKVNEQFF,TGCGCCAGCAGCCACGATTACCGACAGGGGAAAGTGAATGAGCAGTTCTTC
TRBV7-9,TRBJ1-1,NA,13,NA,CASSWTLNTEAFF,TGTGCCAGCAGCTGGACATTGAACACTGAAGCTTTCTTT
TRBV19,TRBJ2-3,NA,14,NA,CASSGGASTDTQYF,TGTGCCAGTAGTGGCGGGGCCAGCACAGATACGCAGTATTTT
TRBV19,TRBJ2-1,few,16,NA,CASSIGPSTGDNEQFF,TGTGCCAGTAGTATCGGGCCTAGCACTGGGGACAATGAGCAGTTCTTC
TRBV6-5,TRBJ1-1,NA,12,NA,CASSGLGFEAFF,TGTGCCAGCAGTGGGCTTGGCTTTGAAGCTTTCTTT
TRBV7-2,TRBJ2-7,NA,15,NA,CASSLVEGFTYEQYF,TGTGCCAGCAGCTTAGTAGAGGGGTTTACCTACGAGCAGTACTTC
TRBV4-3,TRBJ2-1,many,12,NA,CASSQIGGEQFF,TGCGCCAGCAGCCAGATAGGGGGGGAGCAGTTCTTC
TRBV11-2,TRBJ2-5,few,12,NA,CASSLILETQYF,TGTGCCAGCAGCTTAATTCTAGAGACCCAGTACTTC
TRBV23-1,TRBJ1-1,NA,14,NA,CASPRGHPNTEAFF,TGCGCCAGCCCTCGGGGACACCCGAACACTGAAGCTTTCTTT
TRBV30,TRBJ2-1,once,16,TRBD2,CAWSEVAGGTYNEQFF,TGTGCCTGGAGTGAGGTAGCGGGAGGGACGTACAATGAGCAGTTCTTC
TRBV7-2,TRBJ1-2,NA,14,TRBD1,CASSFTGAEYGYTF,TGTGCCAGCAGCTTTACAGGGGCGGAGTATGGCTACACCTTC
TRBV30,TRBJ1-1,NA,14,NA,CAWSGGAVNTEAFF,TGTGCCTGGAGTGGTGGAGCAGTGAACACTGAAGCTTTCTTT
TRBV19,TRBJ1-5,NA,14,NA,CASSPTGTNQPQHF,TGTGCCAGTAGCCCCACAGGGACCAATCAGCCCCAGCATTTT
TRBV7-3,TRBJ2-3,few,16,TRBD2,CASSSASGGARDTQYF,TGTGCCAGCAGCTCCGCTAGCGGGGGGGCCCGAGATACGCAGTATTTT
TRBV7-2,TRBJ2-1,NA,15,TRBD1,CASSFNRGSYNEQFF,TGTGCCAGCAGCTTTAACAGGGGGTCCTACAATGAGCAGTTCTTC
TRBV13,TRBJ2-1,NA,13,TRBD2,CASTRGLGFRQFF,TGTGCCAGCACCCGGGGACTAGGGTTTCGGCAGTTCTTC
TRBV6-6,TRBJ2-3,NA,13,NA,CASRPTAGDTQYF,TGTGCCAGCAGACCAACGGCCGGAGATACGCAGTATTTT
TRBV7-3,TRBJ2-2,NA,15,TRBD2,CASSPWTSFTGELFF,TGTGCCAGCAGCCCTTGGACTAGCTTCACCGGGGAGCTGTTTTTT
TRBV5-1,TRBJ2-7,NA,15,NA,CASSLDGQLSYEQYF,TGCGCCAGCAGCCTAGATGGACAGCTATCCTACGAGCAGTACTTC
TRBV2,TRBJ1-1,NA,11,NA,CASSEGSEAFF,TGTGCCAGCAGTGAAGGGAGTGAAGCTTTCTTT
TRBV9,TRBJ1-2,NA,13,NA,CASSGQDFYGYTF,TGTGCCAGCAGCGGACAGGACTTTTATGGCTACACCTTC
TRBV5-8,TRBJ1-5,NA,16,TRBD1,CASSLGFQGAGQPQHF,TGTGCCAGCAGCTTGGGGTTCCAGGGGGCAGGGCAGCCCCAGCATTTT
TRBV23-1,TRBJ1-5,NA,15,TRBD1,CATSVTGATNQPQHF,TGCGCCACCAGCGTCACAGGGGCCACCAATCAGCCCCAGCATTTT
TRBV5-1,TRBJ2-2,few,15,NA,CASLPGTQGTGELFF,TGCGCCAGCCTTCCGGGGACCCAGGGGACCGGGGAGCTGTTTTTT
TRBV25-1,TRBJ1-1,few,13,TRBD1,CASSSTGSTEAFF,TGTGCCAGCAGTTCGACAGGGTCCACTGAAGCTTTCTTT
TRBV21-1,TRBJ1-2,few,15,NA,CASSEGTGDSYGYTF,TGTGCCAGCAGCGAAGGGACAGGGGATAGTTATGGCTACACCTTC
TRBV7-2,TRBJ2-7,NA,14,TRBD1,CASSQGQGIYEQYF,TGTGCCAGCAGCCAGGGACAGGGGATTTACGAGCAGTACTTC
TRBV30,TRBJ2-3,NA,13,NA,CAWKSSGPDTQYF,TGTGCCTGGAAATCCAGTGGTCCAGATACGCAGTATTTT
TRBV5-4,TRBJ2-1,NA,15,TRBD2,CASSFGTTNYNEQFF,TGTGCCAGCAGCTTCGGGACTACCAACTACAATGAGCAGTTCTTC
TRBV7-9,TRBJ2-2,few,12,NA,CASSYLTGELFF,TGTGCCAGCAGCTACCTCACCGGGGAGCTGTTTTTT
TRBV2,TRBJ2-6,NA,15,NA,CASSDDLPGANVLTF,TGTGCCAGCAGTGATGACCTCCCTGGGGCCAACGTCCTGACTTTC
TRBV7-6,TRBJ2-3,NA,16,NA,CASSETRRDRTDTQYF,TGTGCCAGCAGCGAGACCCGACGGGATCGCACAGATACGCAGTATTTT
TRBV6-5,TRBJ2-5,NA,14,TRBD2,CASSYWGGEETQYF,TGTGCCAGCAGTTACTGGGGAGGGGAAGAGACCCAGTACTTC
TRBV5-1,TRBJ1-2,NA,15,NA,CASSFAQGSYYGYTF,TGCGCCAGCAGCTTCGCCCAGGGGTCGTACTATGGCTACACCTTC
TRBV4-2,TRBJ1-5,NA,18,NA,CASSQEGRGPGPNQPQHF,TGTGCCAGCAGCCAAGAGGGCCGGGGGCCAGGACCCAATCAGCCCCAGCATTTT
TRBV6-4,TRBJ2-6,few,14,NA,CASSHLEGANVLTF,TGTGCCAGCAGCCACCTCGAGGGGGCCAACGTCCTGACTTTC
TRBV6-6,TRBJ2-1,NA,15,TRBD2,CASSYPGGSYNEQFF,TGTGCCAGCAGTTACCCGGGGGGGTCCTACAATGAGCAGTTCTTC
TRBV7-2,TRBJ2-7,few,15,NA,CASSLGALERSEQYF,TGTGCCAGCAGCTTAGGGGCACTAGAGCGTTCCGAGCAGTACTTC
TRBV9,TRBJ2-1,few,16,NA,CASSVAGGASYNEQFF,TGTGCCAGCAGCGTAGCTGGAGGGGCCTCCTACAATGAGCAGTTCTTC
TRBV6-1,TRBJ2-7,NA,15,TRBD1,CASSGGTGGSYEQYF,TGTGCCAGCAGTGGGGGGACAGGGGGCTCCTACGAGCAGTACTTC
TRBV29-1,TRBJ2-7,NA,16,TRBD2,CSALGLAALSSYEQYF,TGCAGCGCCCTGGGACTAGCGGCTCTCTCCTCCTACGAGCAGTACTTC